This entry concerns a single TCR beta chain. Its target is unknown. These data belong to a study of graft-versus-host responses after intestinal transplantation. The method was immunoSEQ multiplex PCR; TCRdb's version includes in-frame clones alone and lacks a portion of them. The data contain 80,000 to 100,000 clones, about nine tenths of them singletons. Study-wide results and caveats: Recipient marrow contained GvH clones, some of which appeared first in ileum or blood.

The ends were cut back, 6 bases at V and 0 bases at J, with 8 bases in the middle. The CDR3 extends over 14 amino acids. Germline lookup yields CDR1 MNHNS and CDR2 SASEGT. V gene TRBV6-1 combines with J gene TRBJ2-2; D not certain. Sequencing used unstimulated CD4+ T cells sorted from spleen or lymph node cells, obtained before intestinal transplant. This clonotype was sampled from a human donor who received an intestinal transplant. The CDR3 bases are TGTGCCAGCAGCCCGAGGCCGAACACCGGGGAGCTGTTTTTT. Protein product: CASSPRPNTGELFF.